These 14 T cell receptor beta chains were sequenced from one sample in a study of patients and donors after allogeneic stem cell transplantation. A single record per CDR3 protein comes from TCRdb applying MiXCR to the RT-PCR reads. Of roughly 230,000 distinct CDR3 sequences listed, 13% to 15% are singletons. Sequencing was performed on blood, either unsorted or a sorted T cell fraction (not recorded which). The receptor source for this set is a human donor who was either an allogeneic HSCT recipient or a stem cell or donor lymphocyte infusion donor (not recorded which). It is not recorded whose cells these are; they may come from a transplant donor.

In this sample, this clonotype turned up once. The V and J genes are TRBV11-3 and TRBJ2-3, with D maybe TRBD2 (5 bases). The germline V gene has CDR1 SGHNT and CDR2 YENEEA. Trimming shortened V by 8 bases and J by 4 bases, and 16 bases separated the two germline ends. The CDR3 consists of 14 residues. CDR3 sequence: CASAGGLASDTQYF. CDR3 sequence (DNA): TGTGCCAGCGCCGGAGGCCTAGCATCAGATACGCAGTATTTT.

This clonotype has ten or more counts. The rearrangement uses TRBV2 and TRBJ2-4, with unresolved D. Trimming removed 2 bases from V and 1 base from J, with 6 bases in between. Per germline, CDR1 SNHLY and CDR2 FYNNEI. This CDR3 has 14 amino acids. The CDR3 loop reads CASSEILAKNIQYF. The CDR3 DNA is TGTGCCAGCAGTGAAATTCTTGCCAAAAACATTCAGTACTTC.

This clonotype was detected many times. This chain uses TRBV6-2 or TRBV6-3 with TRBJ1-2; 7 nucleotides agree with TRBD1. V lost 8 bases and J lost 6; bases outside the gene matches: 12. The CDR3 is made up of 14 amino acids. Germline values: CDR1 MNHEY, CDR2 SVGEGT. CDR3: CASYGTASPNGYTF. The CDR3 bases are TGTGCCAGCTATGGGACAGCTTCCCCTAATGGCTACACCTTC.

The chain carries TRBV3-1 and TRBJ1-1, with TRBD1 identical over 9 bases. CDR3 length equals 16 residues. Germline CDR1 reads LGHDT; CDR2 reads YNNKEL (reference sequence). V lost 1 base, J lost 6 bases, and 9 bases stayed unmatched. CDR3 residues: CASSQVGGTGTPEAFF. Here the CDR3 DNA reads TGTGCCAGCAGCCAAGTGGGAGGGACAGGGACCCCTGAAGCTTTCTTT. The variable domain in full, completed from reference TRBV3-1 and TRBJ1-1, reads DTAVSQTPKYLVTQMGNDKSIKCEQNLGHDTMYWYKQDSKKFLKIMFSYNNKELIINETVPNRFSPKSPDKAHLNLHINSLELGDSAVYFCASSQVGGTGTPEAFFGQGTRLTVV.

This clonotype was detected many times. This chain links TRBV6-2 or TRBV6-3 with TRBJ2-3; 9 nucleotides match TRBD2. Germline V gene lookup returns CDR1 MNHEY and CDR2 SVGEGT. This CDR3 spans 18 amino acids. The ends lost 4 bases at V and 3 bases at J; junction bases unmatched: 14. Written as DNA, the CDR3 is TGTGCCAGCAGTTCCTCCCGCCGTAGCGGGGGATTTACAGATACGCAGTATTTT. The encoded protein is CASSSSRRSGGFTDTQYF.

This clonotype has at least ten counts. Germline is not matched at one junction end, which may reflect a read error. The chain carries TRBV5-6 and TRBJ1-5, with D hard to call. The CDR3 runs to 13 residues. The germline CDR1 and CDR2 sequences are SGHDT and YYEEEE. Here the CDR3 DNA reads TGTGCCAGCAGCTTGAGGAGCAACCAGCCCCAGCATTTT. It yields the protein CASSLRSNQPQHF.

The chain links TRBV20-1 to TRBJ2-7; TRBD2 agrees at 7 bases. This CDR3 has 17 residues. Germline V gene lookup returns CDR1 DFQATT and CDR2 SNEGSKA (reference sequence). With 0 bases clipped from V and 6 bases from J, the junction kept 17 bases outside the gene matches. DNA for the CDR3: TGCAGTGCTAGAGATGAGGGGTCGGGAGAGTGGACTAGCGAGCAGTACTTC. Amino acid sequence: CSARDEGSGEWTSEQYF.

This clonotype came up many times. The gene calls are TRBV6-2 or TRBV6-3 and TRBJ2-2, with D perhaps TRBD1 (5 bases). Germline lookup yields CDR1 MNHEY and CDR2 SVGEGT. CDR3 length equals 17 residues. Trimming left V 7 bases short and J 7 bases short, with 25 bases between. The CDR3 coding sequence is TGTGCCAGCACTCCCCCCCGTGAACCAGGGAAGGTCGGGGAGCTGTTTTTT. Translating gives CASTPPREPGKVGELFF.

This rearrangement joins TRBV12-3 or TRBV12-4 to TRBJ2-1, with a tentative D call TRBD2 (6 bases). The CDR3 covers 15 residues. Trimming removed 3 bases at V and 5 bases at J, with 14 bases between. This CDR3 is CASSFALANHNEQFF. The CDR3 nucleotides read TGTGCCAGCAGTTTTGCGCTAGCGAACCACAATGAGCAGTTCTTC.

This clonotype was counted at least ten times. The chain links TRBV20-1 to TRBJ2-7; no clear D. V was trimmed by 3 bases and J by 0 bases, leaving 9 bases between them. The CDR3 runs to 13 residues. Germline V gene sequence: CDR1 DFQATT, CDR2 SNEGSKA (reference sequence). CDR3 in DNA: TGCAGTGCTAGGATTCAGAGCTCCTACGAGCAGTACTTC. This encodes CSARIQSSYEQYF.

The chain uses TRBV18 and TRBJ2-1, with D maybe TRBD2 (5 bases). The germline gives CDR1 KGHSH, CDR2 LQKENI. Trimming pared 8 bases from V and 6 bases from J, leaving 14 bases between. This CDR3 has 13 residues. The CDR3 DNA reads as TGTGCCAGCACCCAAGCGGTTACCAATGAGCAGTTCTTC. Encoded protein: CASTQAVTNEQFF. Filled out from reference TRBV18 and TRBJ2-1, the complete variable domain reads NAGVMQNPRHLVRRRGQEARLRCSPMKGHSHVYWYRQLPEEGLKFMVYLQKENIIDESGMPKERFSAEFPKEGPSILRIQQVVRGDSAAYFCASTQAVTNEQFFGPGTRLTVL.

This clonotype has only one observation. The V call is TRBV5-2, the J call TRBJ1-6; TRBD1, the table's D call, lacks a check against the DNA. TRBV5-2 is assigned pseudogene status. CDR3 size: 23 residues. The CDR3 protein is CASSLNRDRGRGWWGALNSPLHF. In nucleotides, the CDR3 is TGTGCCAGCAGCTTGAACCGGGACAGGGGAAGAGGCTGGTGGGGGGCCCTTAATTCACCCCTCCACTTT.

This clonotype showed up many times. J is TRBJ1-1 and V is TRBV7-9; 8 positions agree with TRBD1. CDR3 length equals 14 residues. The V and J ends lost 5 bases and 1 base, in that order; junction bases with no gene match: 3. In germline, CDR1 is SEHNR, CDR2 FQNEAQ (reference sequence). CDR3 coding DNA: TGTGCCAGCAGCGGGGGGACAGGGAACACTGAAGCTTTCTTT. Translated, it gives CASSGGTGNTEAFF.

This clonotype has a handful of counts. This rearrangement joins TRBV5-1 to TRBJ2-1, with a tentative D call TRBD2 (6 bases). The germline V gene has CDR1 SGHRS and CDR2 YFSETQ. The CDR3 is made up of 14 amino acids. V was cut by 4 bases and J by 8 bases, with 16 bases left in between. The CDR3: CASSPRGGIDEQFF. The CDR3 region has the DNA TGCGCCAGCAGCCCCCGCGGAGGGATCGATGAGCAGTTCTTC.